These 24 T cell receptor beta chains originate from one sample sequenced in a study of T-cell reconstitution after alpha-beta-depleted transplantation in children. As it was prepared, the TCRbeta library received unique molecular identifiers. TCRdb ran MiXCR on the PCR reads and lists one entry per CDR3 protein. Of about 480,000 distinct CDR3 sequences in the sample, around 12% were seen once. The source was PBMCs from the stem cell graft donor, collected from the stem cell graft. The source of these receptors is a human donor who donated a stem cell graft to a child with combined immunodeficiency.

In this sample, this clonotype turned up a few times. The CDR3 protein is CASSPSGGGPADTQYF. The CDR3 nucleotides are TGTGCCAGCAGCCCTAGTGGGGGGGGGCCGGCAGATACGCAGTATTTT. This chain connects TRBV9 to TRBJ2-3, with TRBD2 as a possible D gene (7 bases). The CDR3 runs to 16 residues. V lost 4 bases, J lost 4 bases, and 19 bases lay in between. Germline CDR1 and CDR2: SGDLS and YYNGEE.

This clonotype was picked up many times. The chain recombines TRBV7-2 with TRBJ1-2; possible D gene TRBD1, 5 bases. Germline V lookup: CDR1 SGHTA, CDR2 FQGNSA. The CDR3 contains 16 residues. Trimming took off 5 bases at V and 2 bases at J, with 18 bases between the two ends. CDR3 sequence: CASSPQRQTLNYGYTF. For the CDR3, the DNA is TGTGCCAGCAGCCCACAACGACAGACGTTGAACTATGGCTACACCTTC.

This clonotype was counted many times. The chain joins TRBV20-1 to TRBJ2-5; TRBD2 matches at 7 bases. Germline-derived CDR1 and CDR2 are DFQATT and SNEGSKA (reference sequence). V trimming: 3 bases; J trimming: 0 bases; junction bases outside the gene matches: 1. The CDR3 runs 13 residues. DNA of the CDR3: TGCAGTGCTAGCGGGGGGAACCAAGAGACCCAGTACTTC. It is translated as CSASGGNQETQYF.

The gene calls are TRBV25-1 and TRBJ1-1; TRBD1 matches 9 bases. With V trimmed by 8 bases and J by 5 bases, 18 bases remained unmatched. The CDR3 totals 17 residues. Germline V gives CDR1 MGHDK, CDR2 SYGVNS. CDR3 residues: CASSIPGQGFGETEAFF. CDR3 nucleotides: TGTGCCAGCTCAATACCGGGACAGGGCTTCGGAGAAACTGAAGCTTTCTTT.

This clonotype was seen repeatedly, ten times or more. The chain joins TRBV28 to TRBJ2-1; 7 nucleotides line up with TRBD1. CDR1 is MDHEN and CDR2 is SYDVKM in the germline V gene. The CDR3 sequence is 16 residues long. With V trimmed by 7 bases and J by 4 bases, 13 bases remained unmatched. CDR3 nucleotides: TGTGCCAGCACCTTAGGGGGCAGGGGTCGTTACAATGAGCAGTTCTTC. Translating it yields CASTLGGRGRYNEQFF. Using reference TRBV28 and TRBJ2-1 for the parts outside the CDR3, the full variable domain is DVKVTQSSRYLVKRTGEKVFLECVQDMDHENMFWYRQDPGLGLRLIYFSYDVKMKEKGDIPEGYSVSREKKERFSLILESASTNQTSMYLCASTLGGRGRYNEQFFGPGTRLTVL.

This chain connects TRBV7-2 to TRBJ2-3; 8 bases are shared with TRBD2. The CDR3 loop spans 15 amino acids. The germline V gene encodes CDR1 SGHTA and CDR2 FQGNSA. J lost 7 bases, V lost 1 base, and 7 bases had no gene match. CDR3 amino acids: CASSLVAGGRYTQYF. The CDR3 region has the DNA TGTGCCAGCAGCTTAGTGGCGGGGGGACGGTATACGCAGTATTTT.

This sequence joins TRBV20-1 and TRBJ2-7; 8 bases align to TRBD2. CDR1 and CDR2 from the germline V gene are DFQATT and SNEGSKA (reference sequence). CDR3 length: 13 residues. The V segment lost 6 bases and the J segment 0 bases; nucleotides outside the gene matches: 4. The CDR3 region has the DNA TGCAGTGCCCGGGAGGGGAGCTCCTACGAGCAGTACTTC. Protein sequence: CSAREGSSYEQYF.

A few counts support this clonotype. The chain combines TRBV5-1 with TRBJ2-2; D is uncertain. Germline V gene sequence: CDR1 SGHRS, CDR2 YFSETQ. V dropped 4 bases and J dropped 4 bases, with 11 bases sitting between them. The CDR3 sequence is 14 residues long. This chain's CDR3 is CASSDLTSTGELFF. The DNA for the CDR3 is TGCGCCAGCAGCGATCTAACGAGCACCGGGGAGCTGTTTTTT.

This clonotype came up a few times. This chain uses TRBV7-9 with TRBJ2-7; D perhaps matches TRBD2 (6 bases). The germline CDR1 and CDR2 sequences are SEHNR and FQNEAQ (reference sequence). This CDR3 contains 16 residues. With 2 bases removed from V and 4 bases from J, the gap between germline ends came to 18 bases. The CDR3 sequence is CASSLLGAERVYEQYF. As DNA, the CDR3 is TGTGCCAGCAGCTTATTAGGAGCGGAGCGGGTTTACGAGCAGTACTTC.

The chain couples TRBV9 to TRBJ1-3; D unresolved. Germline-derived CDR1 and CDR2 are SGDLS and YYNGEE. The CDR3 contains 16 residues. V was pared by 0 bases and J by 0 bases, with 10 bases between. The CDR3 sequence is CASSVGPGFSGNTIYF. As DNA, the CDR3 is TGTGCCAGCAGCGTAGGCCCGGGTTTCTCTGGAAACACCATATATTTT.

This clonotype was seen many times. The rearrangement uses TRBV12-3 or TRBV12-4 and TRBJ1-3; unclear D gene. This CDR3 region has 14 residues. The V end lost 7 bases, the J end lost 0 bases, and 10 bases lay between the germline ends. The CDR3 loop reads CASTRRSSGNTIYF. The CDR3 nucleotides read TGTGCCAGCACCCGACGGTCCTCTGGAAACACCATATATTTT.

V gene TRBV11-3 combines with J gene TRBJ2-3, with D perhaps TRBD1 (5 bases). The CDR3 is 14 residues long. V dropped 6 bases and J dropped 4 bases, with 14 bases sitting between them. Looked up from germline, CDR1 is SGHNT and CDR2 is YENEEA. The CDR3 is CASRSPIRADTQYF. CDR3 bases: TGTGCCAGCAGGTCCCCGATCAGGGCAGATACGCAGTATTTT.

Ten or more counts support this clonotype. CDR3 DNA sequence: TGTGCCAGCACCCGCGGGGCCCAGAATGAGCAGTTCTTC. As protein: CASTRGAQNEQFF. The chain recombines TRBV6-1 with TRBJ2-1; possibly TRBD2 for D (6 bases). CDR1 and CDR2 from the germline V gene are MNHNS and SASEGT. CDR3 size: 13 residues. V lost 7 bases to trimming and J lost 7 bases, with 14 bases between them.

The CDR3 coding sequence is TGTGCCAGCAGTAGCTTCAGGGGTTGGGCCTACGAGCAGTACTTC. This gives the protein CASSSFRGWAYEQYF. This chain uses TRBV28 with TRBJ2-7; possibly TRBD1 for D (6 bases). The CDR3 totals 15 residues. Trimming left V 5 bases short and J 2 bases short, with 16 bases between. Per the germline V gene, CDR1 is MDHEN and CDR2 is SYDVKM.

This chain connects TRBV4-3 to TRBJ2-3; maybe TRBD2 (6 bases). The CDR3 consists of 16 residues. Trimming took 0 bases from V and 5 from J, leaving 15 bases between them. Per the germline V gene, CDR1 is LGHNA and CDR2 is YSLEER. DNA for the CDR3: TGCGCCAGCAGCCAAGAATTTTCCCCGCGGGAAGATACGCAGTATTTT. Its translation is CASSQEFSPREDTQYF.

In its sample, this clonotype was seen a few times. V gene TRBV10-1 combines with J gene TRBJ2-2, with 8 bases fitting TRBD1. The trim removed 6 bases at V and 4 bases at J, leaving 7 bases unmatched. The CDR3 loop spans 15 amino acids. The germline gives CDR1 WNHNN, CDR2 SYGVQD (reference sequence). The CDR3 region has the DNA TGCGCCAGCAGATACCAGGGGGCGGTCACCGGGGAGCTGTTTTTT. Translated: CASRYQGAVTGELFF.

V is TRBV19 and J is TRBJ2-2, with 7 nucleotides matching TRBD2. CDR3 length: 16 residues. Germline CDR1 is LNHDA and CDR2 is SQIVND (reference sequence). J gave up 3 bases and V 8 bases, and 12 bases lay outside the gene matches. The CDR3 loop reads CASCSPGGLYTGELFF. The CDR3 DNA reads as TGTGCCAGTTGTTCCCCGGGGGGACTTTACACCGGGGAGCTGTTTTTT.

There are many counts of this clonotype. This chain links TRBV29-1 with TRBJ2-5; D might be TRBD1 (6 bases). The length of the CDR3 is 19 residues. The germline V gene encodes CDR1 SQVTM and CDR2 ANQGSEA. Trimming pared 4 bases from V and 1 base from J, leaving 28 bases between. CDR3 bases: TGCAGCGTTGTCCCAACACCCGGGACAACTAATCGAGTCCAAGAGACCCAGTACTTC. Amino acids: CSVVPTPGTTNRVQETQYF.

This clonotype was seen once. A much larger clonotype is one base distant, so this may be a read error. This sequence joins TRBV27 and TRBJ1-4; D gene ambiguous. The V gene's germline CDR1 is MNHEY and CDR2 SMNVEV (reference sequence). This CDR3 spans 15 amino acids. The CDR3 coding sequence is TGTGCCGGCAGTTTAGTGAGTCGGCCTAATGAAAAACTGTTTTTT. This codes for CAGSLVSRPNEKLFF.

This clonotype has ten or more counts. V and J are TRBV25-1 and TRBJ2-1; D perhaps matches TRBD2 (5 bases). The CDR3 contains 15 residues. Germline V gene lookup returns CDR1 MGHDK and CDR2 SYGVNS. Trimming removed 1 base from V and 7 bases from J, with 14 bases in between. CDR3 DNA: TGTGCCAGCAGTGAATCGTGGGAGTCTTGGAATGAGCAGTTCTTC. Its translation: CASSESWESWNEQFF.

This clonotype was detected many times. The gene calls are TRBV27 and TRBJ2-1; no definite D call. Trimming cost V 3 bases and J 2 bases, with 8 bases left between them. Per germline, CDR1 MNHEY and CDR2 SMNVEV (reference sequence). This CDR3 comprises 14 residues. CDR3: CASSLRSPYNEQFF. The CDR3 DNA is TGTGCCAGCAGTTTGCGGAGCCCCTACAATGAGCAGTTCTTC.

This clonotype was detected ten times or more. The chain recombines TRBV2 with TRBJ2-1; possible D gene TRBD2, 5 bases. Germline CDR1 and CDR2: SNHLY and FYNNEI. Trimming removed 8 bases from V and 3 bases from J, with 14 bases in between. This CDR3 spans 14 amino acids. The CDR3 DNA is TGTGCCAGCGGCCGGGGTCCGAACTACAATGAGCAGTTCTTC. It translates to CASGRGPNYNEQFF.

This clonotype was found a few times. The CDR3 DNA is TGTGCCATCACAAAGGGGGCTAGCGGACCTCTAACCTACGAGCAGTACTTC. Amino acid sequence: CAITKGASGPLTYEQYF. This chain connects TRBV10-3 to TRBJ2-7; tentatively, D is TRBD1 or TRBD2 (7 bases each). This CDR3 comprises 17 residues. V was clipped by 7 bases and J by 2 bases, with 24 bases between them. The V gene's germline CDR1 is ENHRY and CDR2 SYGVKD.

This clonotype occurred many times. The chain recombines TRBV18 with TRBJ2-7; a weak D match, TRBD1 (6 bases). Trimming left V 8 bases short and J 3 bases short, with 11 bases between. The CDR3 runs to 12 residues. Germline assignment: CDR1 KGHSH and CDR2 LQKENI. This CDR3 is CASSPTGYEQYF. The CDR3 nucleotides are TGTGCCAGCAGCCCGACAGGCTACGAGCAGTACTTC.